This T cell receptor (beta chain) was sequenced for a study of CD4 T cells in relation to SARS-CoV-2 and coronaviruses. Looking at the study overall: TCR beta CDR3s were sequenced after approximately 9-day antigen culture of PBMCs. Study outcomes and limitations: In approximately 70% of donors, memory CD4+ clonotypes crossrecognized SARS-CoV-2 and at least one common cold coronavirus spike.

Clones were sequenced by immunoSEQ multiplex PCR, and TCRdb holds only the in-frame ones, with some missing. The data show approximately 36,000 clones, with around 77% seen just once and roughly 20% held by the top ten. Notes on this clone: The antigen remains undetermined.

V dropped 4 bases and J dropped 2 bases, with 10 bases sitting between them. Germline assignment: CDR1 SGHNT and CDR2 YENEEA. There are 14 residues in the CDR3. The chain combines TRBV11-3 with TRBJ2-3; D is possibly TRBD1 or TRBD2 (5 bases each). The sequence came from an adult with COVID-19. The sample was memory CD4+ T cells from PBMCs, cultured in vitro. The CDR3 DNA is TGTGCCAGCAGCTCCAGCGGACACACAGATACGCAGTATTTT. This encodes CASSSSGHTDTQYF.